The 29 T cell receptor beta chains in this list originate from one sample, sequenced in a study of shared clonotypes between healthy human individuals. Sequenced by immunoSEQ multiplex PCR; TCRdb stores in-frame clones only, minus some. The data show some 79,000 clones, 60% to 70% seen once. The sequenced material came from memory CD8+ T cells sorted from blood. The subset was: CD45RO+ cells pooled with CCR7-negative TemRA cells. These receptors were collected from a man younger than 40 in good health.

The chain is built from TRBV10-1 and TRBJ2-7, with D possibly TRBD1 on 5 matching bases. Trimming stripped 5 bases from V and 2 bases from J, with 10 bases between. From germline, CDR1 is WNHNN and CDR2 SYGVQD (reference sequence). The CDR3 loop spans 13 amino acids. The CDR3 region has the DNA TGCGCCAGCAGTCAGACAGCCCCCTACGAGCAGTACTTC. It specifies CASSQTAPYEQYF.

The chain carries TRBV6-6 and TRBJ1-1, with TRBD1 matching 7 bases. Trimming removed 6 bases from V and 12 bases from J; junction bases left unmatched: 7. CDR1 is MNHNY and CDR2 is SVGAGI in the germline V gene (reference sequence). This CDR3 region has 11 residues. The CDR3 DNA reads TGTGCCAGCAGGTCCGACAGGGAGTCTTTCTTT. Amino acids: CASRSDRESFF.

As concerns this clone: Within the sample, other DNA sequences also encode this same CDR3. The chain recombines TRBV7-9 with TRBJ2-6, with unresolved D. The CDR3 covers 16 residues. V lost 0 bases and J lost 0, with 6 bases in between. Germline values: CDR1 SEHNR, CDR2 FQNEAQ (reference sequence). The CDR3 loop reads CASSLARNSGANVLTF. In nucleotides, the CDR3 is TGTGCCAGCAGCTTAGCTAGGAACTCTGGGGCCAACGTCCTGACTTTC.

The rearrangement links TRBV5-3 to TRBJ2-2; TRBD1 matches at 7 bases. TRBV5-3 is an ORF, and what it does is uncertain. Trimming at V came to 4 bases and at J to 0 bases, leaving 9 bases not matched to a gene. The CDR3 has 17 residues. CDR3 protein: CARSPGTDSPNTGELFF. The CDR3 bases are TGTGCCAGAAGCCCCGGGACAGACTCTCCGAACACCGGGGAGCTGTTTTTT.

This clone has ten or more counts. The rearrangement links TRBV5-5 to TRBJ2-7; the D gene could be TRBD1 or TRBD2 (5 bases each). V lost 6 bases to trimming and J lost 0 bases, with 10 bases between them. The CDR3 consists of 13 residues. Germline V gene sequence: CDR1 SGHKS, CDR2 YYEKEE (reference sequence). The CDR3 sequence: CASTPGASYEQYF. The CDR3 coding sequence is TGTGCCAGCACCCCCGGGGCCTCCTACGAGCAGTACTTC.

This clone has just a few counts. The chain carries TRBV11-1 and TRBJ1-2, with D unresolved. Germline V gene sequence: CDR1 SGHAT, CDR2 FQDESV (reference sequence). V was trimmed by 1 base and J by 12 bases, leaving 12 bases between them. The CDR3 covers 12 residues. The CDR3 DNA reads as TGTGCCAGCAGCTTAGGGACCGGAGGGAACACCTTC. This codes for CASSLGTGGNTF.

This chain connects TRBV27 to TRBJ2-1; weak D call: TRBD2 (5 bases). The ends were cut back, 2 bases at V and 10 bases at J, with 12 bases in the middle. CDR3 length: 13 amino acids. Germline lookup yields CDR1 MNHEY and CDR2 SMNVEV (reference sequence). This chain's CDR3 is CASSLGLLREQFF. The CDR3 region has the DNA TGTGCCAGCAGTTTAGGACTCCTAAGGGAGCAGTTCTTC.

The V gene is TRBV6-6, the J gene TRBJ2-1; the D is unclear. V lost 6 bases and J 0 bases, leaving 12 bases between the germline ends. Germline CDR1 MNHNY, CDR2 SVGAGI (reference sequence). The CDR3 is made up of 15 amino acids. The CDR3 loop reads CASRQGGDSYNEQFF. As DNA, the CDR3 is TGTGCCAGCAGGCAAGGTGGAGACTCCTACAATGAGCAGTTCTTC.

This clone was recorded a few times. The V call is TRBV7-2, the J call TRBJ2-7, with 7 positions matching TRBD2. This CDR3 spans 17 amino acids. The germline V gene has CDR1 SGHTA and CDR2 FQGNSA. Germline trimming cut 1 base from V and 4 bases from J; bases unmatched to any gene: 13. The DNA for the CDR3 is TGTGCCAGCAGCTTAGAAAGTTTGGGAGGGGCGGTTTACGAGCAGTACTTC. Its protein product is CASSLESLGGAVYEQYF.

Here the CDR3 reads CASSVRTGLGNYGYTF. The CDR3 DNA follows: TGTGCCAGCAGCGTGCGGACAGGGTTAGGTAACTATGGCTACACCTTC. This chain joins TRBV9 and TRBJ1-2; 8 bases agree with TRBD1. Trimming cost V 2 bases and J 1 base; bases outside gene matches: 7. The germline V gene encodes CDR1 SGDLS and CDR2 YYNGEE. The CDR3 covers 16 residues.

This clone was recorded a few times. The rearrangement links TRBV28 to TRBJ2-7, with D perhaps TRBD2 (5 bases). The CDR3 sequence is 14 residues long. V lost 2 bases to trimming and J lost 0 bases, with 8 bases between them. Germline CDR1 reads MDHEN; CDR2 reads SYDVKM. DNA for the CDR3: TGTGCCAGCAGTTTACGGGATAACTCCTACGAGCAGTACTTC. Translation: CASSLRDNSYEQYF.

The chain combines TRBV5-1 with TRBJ1-4; D is unresolved. The V end was cut by 1 base, the J end by 7 bases, with 14 bases between. Germline V gives CDR1 SGHRS, CDR2 YFSETQ. CDR3 length: 15 residues. The CDR3 reads CASSLTGGGSEKLFF. The DNA for the CDR3 is TGCGCCAGCAGCTTGACCGGCGGCGGGAGTGAAAAACTGTTTTTT.

The V call is TRBV29-1, the J call TRBJ2-3; 9 bases agree with TRBD1. The CDR3 covers 13 residues. Germline values: CDR1 SQVTM, CDR2 ANQGSEA. V trimming: 7 bases; J trimming: 4 bases; junction bases outside the gene matches: 6. CDR3 loop: CSEIQGAPDTQYF. CDR3 nucleotides: TGCAGCGAGATACAGGGGGCCCCAGATACGCAGTATTTT.

The genes are TRBV28 and TRBJ1-3; the match to TRBD1 covers 10 bases. The ends lost 5 bases at V and 0 bases at J; junction bases unmatched: 13. CDR1 MDHEN and CDR2 SYDVKM come from the germline V gene. The CDR3 consists of 19 residues. CDR3 nucleotide sequence: TGTGCCAGCAGTACTCTATTTCGGGACAGGGGCTCCTCTGGAAACACCATATATTTT. Protein product: CASSTLFRDRGSSGNTIYF. The full variable domain, in which reference TRBV28 and TRBJ1-3 provide the parts outside the CDR3, is DVKVTQSSRYLVKRTGEKVFLECVQDMDHENMFWYRQDPGLGLRLIYFSYDVKMKEKGDIPEGYSVSREKKERFSLILESASTNQTSMYLCASSTLFRDRGSSGNTIYFGEGSWLTVV.

Ten or more counts support this clone. This sequence joins TRBV6-5 and TRBJ2-7; D is undetermined. Germline CDR1 MNHEY, CDR2 SVGAGI. CDR3 length equals 15 residues. V was clipped by 7 bases and J by 0 bases, with 16 bases between them. In DNA form, the CDR3 reads TGTGCCAGCATAAAACAACCAGGTCCCTCCTACGAGCAGTACTTC. This codes for CASIKQPGPSYEQYF.

This clone came up a few times. The V gene is TRBV7-9, the J gene TRBJ2-1; no firm D call. Trimming pared 5 bases from V and 4 bases from J, leaving 15 bases between. CDR1 is SEHNR and CDR2 is FQNEAQ in the germline V gene (reference sequence). The CDR3 extends over 15 amino acids. The CDR3 DNA sequence: TGTGCCAGCAGCGTGTCGGAGACAACATACAATGAGCAGTTCTTC. Its protein is CASSVSETTYNEQFF.

The rearrangement joins TRBV5-1 to TRBJ2-1, with 8 bases lining up with TRBD1. The CDR3 sequence is 15 residues long. J was trimmed by 8 bases and V by 0 bases; bases with no gene match: 7. Germline loops: CDR1 SGHRS, CDR2 YFSETQ. CDR3 region: CASSLAAGGGDEQFF. CDR3 bases: TGCGCCAGCAGCTTGGCGGCAGGGGGCGGGGATGAGCAGTTCTTC. Together with reference TRBV5-1 and TRBJ2-1, the CDR3 gives the full variable domain: KAGVTQTPRYLIKTRGQQVTLSCSPISGHRSVSWYQQTPGQGLQFLFEYFSETQRNKGNFPGRFSGRQFSNSRSEMNVSTLELGDSALYLCASSLAAGGGDEQFFGPGTRLTVL.

This clone was detected a few times. The chain links TRBV5-6 to TRBJ2-1; D might be TRBD2 (5 bases). V shed 2 bases and J shed 5 bases, with 14 bases lying between them. The CDR3 sequence is 15 residues long. Germline V gene sequence: CDR1 SGHDT, CDR2 YYEEEE. The CDR3 DNA reads as TGTGCCAGCAGCTTCTCGGGGAATTTTAACAATGAGCAGTTCTTC. Protein: CASSFSGNFNNEQFF.

The V and J genes are TRBV15 and TRBJ2-1; 12 bases match TRBD2. CDR1 and CDR2 (germline): LNHNV, YYDKDF (reference sequence). This CDR3 has 16 amino acids. J lost 6 bases, V lost 6 bases, and 9 bases had no gene match. CDR3 loop: CATRALGLAGSNEQFF. The CDR3 DNA reads as TGTGCCACCAGGGCTCTGGGACTAGCGGGTTCCAATGAGCAGTTCTTC.

The chain is built from TRBV7-2 and TRBJ1-2, with TRBD1 as a possible D gene (6 bases). V shed 4 bases and J shed 2 bases, with 11 bases lying between them. Looked up from germline, CDR1 is SGHTA and CDR2 is FQGNSA. The length of the CDR3 is 14 residues. Written as DNA, the CDR3 is TGTGCCAGCAGCTCCGGACAGACCAACTATGGCTACACCTTC. The encoded protein is CASSSGQTNYGYTF.

Points on this clone: A much bigger clone sits one base away, suggesting this may be a read error. V is TRBV9 and J is TRBJ2-2, with D unclear. The CDR3 sequence is 12 residues long. Looked up from germline, CDR1 is SGDLS and CDR2 is YYNGEE. V shed 3 bases and J shed 3 bases, with 3 bases lying between them. The CDR3 is CASSEDTGELFF. DNA for the CDR3: TGTGCCAGCAGCGAGGACACCGGGGAGCTGTTTTTT.

The chain couples TRBV7-2 to TRBJ2-1; D is possibly TRBD1 (6 bases). CDR1 and CDR2 (germline): SGHTA, FQGNSA. CDR3 length: 13 residues. Trimming took 6 bases from V and 7 from J, leaving 13 bases between them. CDR3 in amino acids: CASSFIQGNEQFF. CDR3 coding DNA: TGTGCCAGCAGTTTCATACAGGGAAATGAGCAGTTCTTC.

Only a few counts were recorded for this clone. The rearrangement links TRBV6-5 to TRBJ2-7; 12 bases fit TRBD2. CDR3 size: 15 residues. CDR1 and CDR2 from the germline V gene are MNHEY and SVGAGI. Trimming at V came to 2 bases and at J to 3 bases, leaving 2 bases not matched to a gene. In nucleotides, the CDR3 is TGTGCCAGCAGTTACGGACTAGCGGGGTACTACGAGCAGTACTTC. Protein: CASSYGLAGYYEQYF.

As concerns this clone: Given a far larger clone just one base away, this is likely a sequencing read error. The V and J genes are TRBV6-4 and TRBJ2-3; 10 positions agree with TRBD2. The CDR3 has 14 amino acids. The trim removed 5 bases at V and 2 bases at J, leaving 1 base unmatched. Germline CDR1 MRHNA, CDR2 SNTAGT. CDR3 nucleotides: TGTGCCAGCAGTAGCGGGAGGGCCACAGATACGCAGTATTTT. Protein product: CASSSGRATDTQYF.

This clone has a single count. The V gene is TRBV4-3, the J gene TRBJ2-4; TRBD2 matches at 8 bases. With 0 bases clipped from V and 6 bases from J, the junction kept 10 bases outside the gene matches. From germline, CDR1 is LGHNA and CDR2 YSLEER. CDR3 length: 17 residues. The CDR3: CASSQDPAGVAGNIQYF. CDR3 DNA sequence: TGCGCCAGCAGCCAAGACCCAGCGGGAGTCGCGGGAAACATTCAGTACTTC.

This clone was observed a handful of times. This sequence joins TRBV28 and TRBJ2-1; 7 bases are shared with TRBD2. The CDR3 is made up of 15 amino acids. Trimming took 6 bases from V and 2 from J; bases not matched to a gene: 7. Germline V CDR1 and CDR2: MDHEN, SYDVKM. CDR3 protein: CASSSLLATYNEQFF. CDR3 DNA sequence: TGTGCCAGCAGCTCTTTACTAGCGACCTACAATGAGCAGTTCTTC.

The chain has TRBV11-2 and TRBJ2-1, with unresolved D. V was pared by 5 bases and J by 5 bases, with 1 base between. Per germline, CDR1 SGHAT and CDR2 FQNNGV. CDR3 length: 10 residues. The CDR3 sequence is CASSHNEQFF. In DNA, the CDR3 is TGTGCCAGCAGCCACAATGAGCAGTTCTTC.

There are many counts of this clone. The genes are TRBV6-5 and TRBJ1-3; D is ambiguous. Germline CDR1 MNHEY, CDR2 SVGAGI. This CDR3 has 11 residues. Trimming cost V 8 bases and J 2 bases, with 4 bases left between them. CDR3 sequence reads: CASVTGNTIYF. DNA of the CDR3: TGTGCCAGCGTTACTGGAAACACCATATATTTT.

This clone was seen a handful of times. J is TRBJ2-3 and V is TRBV5-1; 11 nucleotides agree with TRBD1. Germline loops: CDR1 SGHRS, CDR2 YFSETQ. CDR3 length: 15 amino acids. The ends lost 5 bases at V and 4 bases at J; junction bases unmatched: 6. For the CDR3, the DNA is TGCGCCAGCAGATCGGGACAGGGGGGAGCAGATACGCAGTATTTT. It is translated as CASRSGQGGADTQYF.